The 26 T cell receptor beta chains reported below all come from one sample, sequenced in a study of blood T cell repertoires in COVID-19. The assay was immunoSEQ multiplex PCR, and TCRdb's table has in-frame clones only and misses some. The sample holds 100,000 to 130,000 clones, over 60% seen once. Sequenced input: peripheral blood. Receptors were obtained from a man between 70 and 80 years old with acute or convalescent COVID-19.

The rearrangement links TRBV19 to TRBJ1-3; 7 nucleotides agree with TRBD1. This CDR3 region has 17 residues. The ends lost 5 bases at V and 0 bases at J; junction bases unmatched: 10. CDR1 is LNHDA, CDR2 SQIVND, per germline (reference sequence). Here the CDR3 DNA reads TGTGCCAGTAGTCCCTCGGGACAGTCTTTCTCTGGAAACACCATATATTTT. Translated, it gives CASSPSGQSFSGNTIYF.

This clone has ten or more counts. The chain couples TRBV7-2 to TRBJ1-3, with TRBD1 as a possible D gene (5 bases). The V gene lost 1 base and the J gene lost 2 bases, with 12 bases spanning the gap. Germline lookup yields CDR1 SGHTA and CDR2 FQGNSA. CDR3 length equals 16 residues. The CDR3 is CASSLGGRNPGNTIYF. For the CDR3, the DNA is TGTGCCAGCAGCTTAGGGGGCCGGAACCCTGGAAACACCATATATTTT.

The chain is built from TRBV18 and TRBJ2-1, with 11 positions matching TRBD2. Germline CDR1 KGHSH, CDR2 LQKENI. The V and J ends lost 2 bases and 2 bases, in that order; junction bases with no gene match: 8. The CDR3 totals 18 residues. The CDR3 DNA reads as TGTGCCAGCTCACCATGGAGTAGCGGGGGGGGGACCTACAATGAGCAGTTCTTC. It encodes CASSPWSSGGGTYNEQFF.

The rearrangement joins TRBV9 to TRBJ1-6; possible D gene TRBD1, 5 bases. Germline-derived CDR1 and CDR2 are SGDLS and YYNGEE. This CDR3 has 15 residues. Trimming took off 0 bases at V and 10 bases at J, with 14 bases between the two ends. The CDR3 region is CASSVDGREESPLHF. The CDR3 DNA reads TGTGCCAGCAGCGTAGACGGCAGGGAGGAGTCACCCCTCCACTTT.

The chain recombines TRBV29-1 with TRBJ1-1, with D unclear. Per the germline V gene, CDR1 is SQVTM and CDR2 is ANQGSEA. The V and J ends lost 7 bases and 4 bases respectively, with 16 bases between them. The length of the CDR3 is 13 residues. CDR3 residues: CSAPGGGITEAFF. CDR3 DNA sequence: TGCAGCGCTCCTGGCGGAGGGATCACTGAAGCTTTCTTT.

The rearrangement links TRBV7-2 to TRBJ1-1; TRBD1 aligns across 7 bases. The V segment lost 2 bases and the J segment 1 base; nucleotides outside the gene matches: 1. Germline V gene sequence: CDR1 SGHTA, CDR2 FQGNSA. The CDR3 covers 14 residues. In DNA form, the CDR3 reads TGTGCCAGCAGCTTAAGGACAGGGAACACTGAAGCTTTCTTT. This translates into CASSLRTGNTEAFF.

CDR3 in DNA: TGTGCCAGCAGCTTAAGCAGGGTCGCTGAAGCTTTCTTT. As protein: CASSLSRVAEAFF. The chain combines TRBV11-3 with TRBJ1-1; D may be TRBD1 (5 bases). V was cut by 2 bases and J by 6 bases, with 10 bases left in between. Germline CDR1 reads SGHNT; CDR2 reads YENEEA. This CDR3 is built from 13 residues. Based on the CDR3 plus reference TRBV11-3 and TRBJ1-1, the full variable domain is EAGVVQSPRYKIIEKKQPVAFWCNPISGHNTLYWYLQNLGQGPELLIRYENEEAVDDSQLPKDRFSAERLKGVDSTLKIQPAELGDSAVYLCASSLSRVAEAFFGQGTRLTVV.

V gene TRBV6-5 combines with J gene TRBJ1-1; D not certain. The V gene lost 6 bases and the J gene lost 4 bases, with 18 bases spanning the gap. This CDR3 has 15 residues. Germline-derived CDR1 and CDR2 are MNHEY and SVGAGI. CDR3: CASRRTQEGGTEAFF. The CDR3 nucleotides read TGTGCCAGCAGACGGACCCAGGAGGGTGGCACTGAAGCTTTCTTT.

This clone came up once. The V call is TRBV29-1, the J call TRBJ1-1; D is ambiguous. CDR1 is SQVTM and CDR2 is ANQGSEA in the germline V gene. V gave up 4 bases and J gave up 8 bases, with 8 bases separating them. This CDR3 has 10 residues. The CDR3 DNA follows: TGCAGCGTTGGACATCTGGAAGCTTTCTTT. Encoded protein: CSVGHLEAFF.

The V and J genes are TRBV6-6 and TRBJ2-7; TRBD2 might be the D (6 bases). Trimming pared 2 bases from V and 3 bases from J, leaving 11 bases between. The CDR3 sequence is 14 residues long. Germline values: CDR1 MNHNY, CDR2 SVGAGI (reference sequence). CDR3 nucleotide sequence: TGTGCCAGCAGTTACGGAGGGGATGTCTACGAGCAGTACTTC. It yields the protein CASSYGGDVYEQYF.

The V gene is TRBV15, the J gene TRBJ2-3, with 9 bases fitting TRBD1. This CDR3 has 16 residues. CDR1 and CDR2 (germline): LNHNV, YYDKDF (reference sequence). J lost 5 bases, V lost 0 bases, and 6 bases had no gene match. CDR3 DNA: TGTGCCACCAGCAGAGATCTGGGACAGGGAAGAGATACGCAGTATTTT. Translated: CATSRDLGQGRDTQYF.

With respect to this clone: Its ends do not fully match the called genes, so a read error is possible. DNA for the CDR3: TGTGCCAGCAGCAGACAGGGTATGTCCTCCAATGAGCAGTTCTTC. This gives the protein CASSRQGMSSNEQFF. This chain links TRBV11-1 with TRBJ2-1; 7 positions match TRBD1. The germline V gene has CDR1 SGHAT and CDR2 FQDESV (reference sequence). The CDR3 is 15 amino acids.

The CDR3: CASRAGRDYGYTF. As DNA, the CDR3 is TGTGCCAGCAGGGCGGGGAGGGACTATGGCTACACCTTC. J is TRBJ1-2 and V is TRBV6-5; D not resolved. Looked up from germline, CDR1 is MNHEY and CDR2 is SVGAGI. The CDR3 is 13 residues long. The V and J ends lost 6 bases and 3 bases respectively, with 11 bases between them.

The chain carries TRBV5-1 and TRBJ2-1; 7 bases align to TRBD2. Germline V CDR1 and CDR2: SGHRS, YFSETQ. V shed 3 bases and J 3 bases; nucleotides not matched to a gene: 12. The CDR3 runs 17 residues. CDR3 in DNA: TGCGCCAGCAGCTCGGGATTACTAGCGACGGTCTACAATGAGCAGTTCTTC. Residues: CASSSGLLATVYNEQFF.

This chain uses TRBV7-9 with TRBJ2-5; 9 positions agree with TRBD1. Germline V lookup: CDR1 SEHNR, CDR2 FQNEAQ (reference sequence). Trimming removed 1 base from V and 5 bases from J; junction bases left unmatched: 5. This CDR3 spans 15 amino acids. For the CDR3, the DNA is TGTGCCAGCAGCTTAGGGGACAGGGAGATGGAGACCCAGTACTTC. This sequence encodes CASSLGDREMETQYF. Variable domain in full (rest from reference TRBV7-9 and TRBJ2-5): DTGVSQNPRHKITKRGQNVTFRCDPISEHNRLYWYRQTLGQGPEFLTYFQNEAQLEKSRLLSDRFSAERPKGSFSTLEIQRTEQGDSAMYLCASSLGDREMETQYFGPGTRLLVL.

V usage is TRBV18 and J usage is TRBJ1-5; 9 bases are shared with TRBD1. J gave up 5 bases and V 3 bases, and 2 bases lay outside the gene matches. The germline gives CDR1 KGHSH, CDR2 LQKENI. The CDR3 spans 14 residues. In DNA, the CDR3 is TGTGCCAGCTCACCGGGACAGGGTGATCAGCCCCAGCATTTT. This gives the protein CASSPGQGDQPQHF.

This chain links TRBV9 with TRBJ2-1; the match to TRBD2 covers 10 bases. CDR1 and CDR2 from the germline V gene are SGDLS and YYNGEE. V was clipped by 3 bases and J by 3 bases; unmatched bases: 3. The CDR3 has 15 amino acids. The CDR3 nucleotides read TGTGCCAGCAGCGCCGGACTAGCGGACTACAATGAGCAGTTCTTC. Protein product: CASSAGLADYNEQFF. Variable domain in full (rest from reference TRBV9 and TRBJ2-1): DSGVTQTPKHLITATGQRVTLRCSPRSGDLSVYWYQQSLDQGLQFLIQYYNGEERAKGNILERFSAQQFPDLHSELNLSSLELGDSALYFCASSAGLADYNEQFFGPGTRLTVL.

The genes are TRBV7-3 and TRBJ1-2; TRBD1 is a possible D gene (6 bases). The germline V gene has CDR1 SGHTA and CDR2 FQGTGA. This CDR3 has 15 amino acids. V was pared by 1 base and J by 6 bases, with 15 bases between. Here the CDR3 reads CASSLIRGGVHGYTF. CDR3 DNA: TGTGCCAGCAGCTTAATAAGAGGGGGAGTCCATGGCTACACCTTC. The full variable domain, with the rest looked up from reference TRBV7-3 and TRBJ1-2, is GAGVSQTPSNKVTEKGKYVELRCDPISGHTALYWYRQSLGQGPEFLIYFQGTGAADDSGLPNDRFFAVRPEGSVSTLKIQRTERGDSAVYLCASSLIRGGVHGYTFGSGTRLTVV.

The chain is built from TRBV7-9 and TRBJ1-1, with D possibly matching TRBD1 (5 bases). V lost 2 bases, J lost 3 bases, and 10 bases lay in between. The CDR3 consists of 14 residues. Germline V lookup: CDR1 SEHNR, CDR2 FQNEAQ (reference sequence). CDR3 in DNA: TGTGCCAGCAGCTTAAAAGGGGAGGACACTGAAGCTTTCTTT. This codes for CASSLKGEDTEAFF. Using reference TRBV7-9 and TRBJ1-1 for the parts outside the CDR3, the full variable domain is DTGVSQNPRHKITKRGQNVTFRCDPISEHNRLYWYRQTLGQGPEFLTYFQNEAQLEKSRLLSDRFSAERPKGSFSTLEIQRTEQGDSAMYLCASSLKGEDTEAFFGQGTRLTVV.

This clone has a handful of counts. V gene TRBV29-1 combines with J gene TRBJ1-1; D not resolved. Germline values: CDR1 SQVTM, CDR2 ANQGSEA. Trimming removed 0 bases at V and 0 bases at J, with 5 bases between. The CDR3 has 13 residues. The chain's CDR3 is CSVEELMNTEAFF. Here the CDR3 DNA reads TGCAGCGTTGAAGAACTAATGAACACTGAAGCTTTCTTT.

A few counts support this clone. The chain has TRBV11-2 and TRBJ2-7; TRBD1 matches 8 bases. This CDR3 region has 13 residues. V lost 3 bases, J lost 6 bases, and 4 bases stayed unmatched. Germline V gene sequence: CDR1 SGHAT, CDR2 FQNNGV. This chain's CDR3 is CASSFGRGREQYF. The CDR3 DNA follows: TGTGCCAGCAGCTTTGGCAGGGGGCGCGAGCAGTACTTC.

The chain recombines TRBV19 with TRBJ1-5; a possible D gene is TRBD1 (6 bases). The length of the CDR3 is 13 residues. The V end lost 7 bases, the J end lost 9 bases, and 16 bases lay between the germline ends. Per the germline V gene, CDR1 is LNHDA and CDR2 is SQIVND (reference sequence). This CDR3 is CASTIQGQRPQHF. In DNA form, the CDR3 reads TGTGCCAGTACCATACAGGGTCAGCGGCCCCAGCATTTT.

V gene TRBV10-3 combines with J gene TRBJ1-1, with D uncertain. Trimming stripped 7 bases from V and 3 bases from J, with 12 bases between. The CDR3 has 13 residues. Looked up from germline, CDR1 is ENHRY and CDR2 is SYGVKD. The CDR3 coding sequence is TGTGCCATCAAAAGGGAGTCGGACACTGAAGCTTTCTTT. Encoded protein: CAIKRESDTEAFF.

In its sample, this clone was seen a few times. The V gene is TRBV9, the J gene TRBJ2-1; the match to TRBD2 covers 10 bases. V was clipped by 4 bases and J by 0 bases; unmatched bases: 7. Per germline, CDR1 SGDLS and CDR2 YYNGEE. The CDR3 contains 17 residues. This CDR3 is CASSKASGGASYNEQFF. CDR3 coding DNA: TGTGCCAGCAGCAAGGCAAGCGGGGGGGCCTCCTACAATGAGCAGTTCTTC.

This clone was observed a single time. The chain links TRBV19 to TRBJ1-2; D is undetermined. CDR1 LNHDA and CDR2 SQIVND come from the germline V gene (reference sequence). The CDR3 runs 14 residues. Trimming cost V 3 bases and J 8 bases, with 16 bases left between them. The CDR3 region is CASSIAAGDKGYTF. Here the CDR3 DNA reads TGTGCCAGTAGTATCGCCGCGGGCGATAAGGGCTACACCTTC.

The genes are TRBV27 and TRBJ2-5, with 8 bases aligning to TRBD1. After removal of 5 bases from V and 2 bases from J, the junction contained 7 bases not matched to a gene. Germline V CDR1 and CDR2: MNHEY, SMNVEV (reference sequence). The CDR3 sequence is 15 residues long. The CDR3 protein is CASSSGQGHQETQYF. In nucleotides, the CDR3 is TGTGCCAGCAGTAGCGGACAGGGCCATCAAGAGACCCAGTACTTC.